Included here is one T cell receptor beta chain sequence, with context. Original analysis: The authors estimated nucleated cell counts from reference gene primer amplification. Profiled with immunoSEQ multiplex PCR; TCRdb holds only in-frame clones, not every one. V and J calls and clone size follow that table, whereas D and trimming were derived from the DNA. Of 40,000 to 45,000 clones listed, around nine tenths were seen once; the top ten hold more than 5.5%. These data originate in a study of blood T cell repertoires in COVID-19. Across the study: Acute-phase and convalescent COVID-19 samples originated in the United States, Italy and Spain.

This CDR3 comprises 13 residues. Germline V gene lookup returns CDR1 SGHTA and CDR2 FQGNSA. V was clipped by 6 bases and J by 0 bases, with 8 bases between them. The chain links TRBV7-2 to TRBJ1-2; D may be TRBD1 (5 bases). Sequencing input: peripheral blood. The source is a human donor in a cohort sampled during active COVID-19. The CDR3 DNA sequence: TGTGCCAGCAGGACAGAGGCTAACTATGGCTACACCTTC. Its translation: CASRTEANYGYTF.